Following are 27 T cell receptor beta chains from one sample sequenced in a study of blood T cell repertoires in COVID-19. Clones were sequenced by immunoSEQ multiplex PCR, and TCRdb holds only the in-frame ones, with some missing. Of around 260,000 clones listed, over 70% are singletons. The sequenced material came from peripheral blood. These receptors all come from a woman aged 70 to 79 with COVID-19, enrolled during active disease.

V gene TRBV19 combines with J gene TRBJ2-1, with D maybe TRBD1 (6 bases). The V and J ends lost 0 bases and 1 base respectively, with 10 bases between them. The V gene's germline CDR1 is LNHDA and CDR2 SQIVND (reference sequence). This CDR3 contains 16 residues. The CDR3, as DNA: TGTGCCAGTAGTATAGATCGGGACACGTCCTACAATGAGCAGTTCTTC. This codes for CASSIDRDTSYNEQFF.

J is TRBJ2-7 and V is TRBV11-2, with TRBD1 as a possible D gene (6 bases). Germline-derived CDR1 and CDR2 are SGHAT and FQNNGV. V lost 1 base, J lost 5 bases, and 12 bases lay in between. The CDR3 covers 14 residues. The CDR3 reads CASSLAGVIDEQYF. In DNA form, the CDR3 reads TGTGCCAGCAGCTTAGCAGGGGTCATAGACGAGCAGTACTTC. Supplemented by reference TRBV11-2 and TRBJ2-7, the full variable domain reads EAGVAQSPRYKIIEKRQSVAFWCNPISGHATLYWYQQILGQGPKLLIQFQNNGVVDDSQLPKDRFSAERLKGVDSTLKIQPAKLEDSAVYLCASSLAGVIDEQYFGPGTRLTVT.

V gene TRBV30 combines with J gene TRBJ1-1; perhaps TRBD1 as D (5 bases). V shed 0 bases and J shed 4 bases, with 12 bases lying between them. The germline V gene has CDR1 GTSNPN and CDR2 SVGIG (reference sequence). The CDR3 consists of 14 residues. The CDR3 loop is CAWSVARASTEAFF. The CDR3, as DNA: TGTGCCTGGAGTGTCGCCAGGGCGAGCACTGAAGCTTTCTTT. The full variable domain, its missing parts supplied by reference TRBV30 and TRBJ1-1, is SQTIHQWPATLVQPVGSPLSLECTVEGTSNPNLYWYRQAAGRGLQLLFYSVGIGQISSEVPQNLSASRPQDRQFILSSKKLLLSDSGFYLCAWSVARASTEAFFGQGTRLTVV.

This sequence joins TRBV7-8 and TRBJ2-7; a possible D gene is TRBD2 (5 bases). The ends were cut back, 5 bases at V and 3 bases at J, with 20 bases in the middle. CDR1 and CDR2 from the germline V gene are SGHVS and FQNEAQ. The CDR3 consists of 16 residues. CDR3: CASSPQAFSANYEQYF. The CDR3 region has the DNA TGTGCCAGCAGCCCTCAGGCCTTTAGCGCGAACTACGAGCAGTACTTC. Complete variable domain (other parts from reference TRBV7-8 and TRBJ2-7): GAGVSQSPRYKVAKRGQDVALRCDPISGHVSLFWYQQALGQGPEFLTYFQNEAQLDKSGLPSDRFFAERPEGSVSTLKIQRTQQEDSAVYLCASSPQAFSANYEQYFGPGTRLTVT.

The gene calls are TRBV9 and TRBJ2-4; a weak D match, TRBD2 (6 bases). Trimming left V 4 bases short and J 2 bases short, with 13 bases between. The CDR3 has 15 residues. From germline, CDR1 is SGDLS and CDR2 YYNGEE. The CDR3 spells CASSSGGGPKNIQYF. The CDR3 DNA is TGTGCCAGCAGCTCCGGGGGAGGACCCAAAAACATTCAGTACTTC.

V and J are TRBV2 and TRBJ2-5; D perhaps matches TRBD2 (5 bases). V lost 8 bases to trimming and J lost 2 bases, with 12 bases between them. In germline, CDR1 is SNHLY, CDR2 FYNNEI. This CDR3 comprises 13 residues. For the CDR3, the DNA is TGTGCCAGCTCGGGGAACGGTCAAGAGACCCAGTACTTC. It specifies CASSGNGQETQYF.

This clone was counted between two and nine times. The V and J genes are TRBV19 and TRBJ1-1; possibly TRBD1 for D (6 bases). The ends were cut back, 8 bases at V and 0 bases at J, with 13 bases in the middle. Germline values: CDR1 LNHDA, CDR2 SQIVND (reference sequence). This CDR3 comprises 14 residues. The CDR3 region is CASGQTVMNTEAFF. CDR3 nucleotide sequence: TGTGCCAGTGGACAGACAGTTATGAACACTGAAGCTTTCTTT.

This clone appeared a few times. The chain links TRBV18 to TRBJ1-1; no reliable D call. V was pared by 6 bases and J by 0 bases, with 11 bases between. Germline values: CDR1 KGHSH, CDR2 LQKENI. The CDR3 consists of 14 residues. The CDR3 DNA is TGTGCCAGCTCGAAACAGCAGTTGAACACTGAAGCTTTCTTT. It translates to CASSKQQLNTEAFF.

V gene TRBV6-6 combines with J gene TRBJ1-1, with TRBD1 matching 9 bases. Germline lookup yields CDR1 MNHNY and CDR2 SVGAGI (reference sequence). The CDR3 has 13 residues. Trimming cost V 2 bases and J 5 bases; bases outside gene matches: 0. The CDR3 DNA follows: TGTGCCAGCAGTTACGGACAGGGGACTGAAGCTTTCTTT. This gives the protein CASSYGQGTEAFF.

The V and J genes are TRBV19 and TRBJ2-2; TRBD1 matches 9 bases. The CDR3 is made up of 18 amino acids. Germline CDR1 reads LNHDA; CDR2 reads SQIVND (reference sequence). J gave up 4 bases and V 5 bases, and 14 bases lay outside the gene matches. The CDR3 region has the DNA TGTGCCAGTAGTTTTCCCCCCGGGACAGGGTTTGTCACCGGGGAGCTGTTTTTT. As protein: CASSFPPGTGFVTGELFF.

V usage is TRBV7-9 and J usage is TRBJ2-3; TRBD2 matches at 9 bases. The CDR3 extends over 16 amino acids. The J segment lost 5 bases and the V segment lost 6 bases, leaving 12 bases of the junction unmatched. From germline, CDR1 is SEHNR and CDR2 FQNEAQ (reference sequence). The CDR3 loop reads CASRENSAGGQDTQYF. CDR3 sequence (DNA): TGTGCCAGCAGGGAGAACTCGGCGGGAGGGCAAGATACGCAGTATTTT.

This clone was observed once. The gene calls are TRBV7-9 and TRBJ1-6; D gene uncertain. Germline V lookup: CDR1 SEHNR, CDR2 FQNEAQ (reference sequence). Trimming shortened V by 3 bases and J by 5 bases, and 8 bases separated the two germline ends. The CDR3 contains 14 residues. CDR3 bases: TGTGCCAGCAGCTTGTGGACTGATAATTCACCCCTCCACTTT. This gives the protein CASSLWTDNSPLHF.

The table lists this clone with many counts. The genes are TRBV4-1 and TRBJ1-1; a possible D gene is TRBD1 (6 bases). Trimming pared 3 bases from V and 0 bases from J, leaving 14 bases between. CDR1 is MGHRA and CDR2 is YSYEKL in the germline V gene. The CDR3 sequence is 16 residues long. The DNA for the CDR3 is TGCGCCAGCAGCCAGAGGGCCGGGACATTGAACACTGAAGCTTTCTTT. It codes for CASSQRAGTLNTEAFF.

The chain recombines TRBV10-3 with TRBJ2-1, with TRBD2 matching over 12 bases. The length of the CDR3 is 14 residues. Germline loops: CDR1 ENHRY, CDR2 SYGVKD. V dropped 4 bases and J dropped 5; count of bases not matched to a gene: 0. The CDR3, as DNA: TGTGCCATCAGTGGGACTAGCGGGAACAATGAGCAGTTCTTC. This codes for CAISGTSGNNEQFF.

The V and J genes are TRBV19 and TRBJ1-6; D is undetermined. The germline V and J ends were trimmed by 9 bases and 3 bases, with 9 bases remaining between them. Per the germline V gene, CDR1 is LNHDA and CDR2 is SQIVND (reference sequence). The CDR3 runs 13 residues. CDR3: CASAGSYNSPLHF. DNA of the CDR3: TGTGCCAGCGCGGGGAGCTATAATTCACCCCTCCACTTT. Full variable domain (outside the CDR3, taken from reference TRBV19 and TRBJ1-6): DGGITQSPKYLFRKEGQNVTLSCEQNLNHDAMYWYRQDPGQGLRLIYYSQIVNDFQKGDIAEGYSVSREKKESFPLTVTSAQKNPTAFYLCASAGSYNSPLHFGNGTRLTVT.

The chain joins TRBV6-5 to TRBJ1-2; D uncertain. In germline, CDR1 is MNHEY, CDR2 SVGAGI. V lost 11 bases, J lost 7 bases, and 11 bases lay in between. The CDR3 length is 10 residues. The CDR3 region is CAAQTGGYTF. In DNA form, the CDR3 reads TGTGCCGCCCAAACGGGTGGCTACACCTTC.

The chain uses TRBV27 and TRBJ1-1, with 8 bases fitting TRBD1. This CDR3 spans 15 amino acids. Germline V lookup: CDR1 MNHEY, CDR2 SMNVEV (reference sequence). V lost 6 bases and J lost 0; bases outside the gene matches: 6. The CDR3 nucleotides read TGTGCCAGCAGGAACCAGGGACAGGTGAACACTGAAGCTTTCTTT. It translates to CASRNQGQVNTEAFF.

The V call is TRBV6-6, the J call TRBJ2-1; weak D call: TRBD1 (5 bases). The germline V and J ends were trimmed by 2 bases and 5 bases, with 10 bases remaining between them. Germline loops: CDR1 MNHNY, CDR2 SVGAGI (reference sequence). This CDR3 region has 14 residues. The CDR3 coding sequence is TGTGCCAGCAGTTACCCCGACAGCAACAATGAGCAGTTCTTC. Protein product: CASSYPDSNNEQFF.

This chain links TRBV7-9 with TRBJ2-7; D ambiguous. Germline CDR1 and CDR2: SEHNR and FQNEAQ (reference sequence). The ends were cut back, 5 bases at V and 1 base at J, with 12 bases in the middle. This CDR3 spans 14 amino acids. The CDR3 region is CASSQNHVSYEQYF. In DNA, the CDR3 is TGTGCCAGCAGCCAGAATCACGTTTCCTACGAGCAGTACTTC.

The CDR3 spells CSVGGANTIYF. The DNA for the CDR3 is TGCAGCGTTGGGGGCGCCAACACCATATATTTT. The J gene is TRBJ1-3, the V gene TRBV29-1; TRBD1 might be the D (5 bases). V lost 4 bases to trimming and J lost 7 bases, with 8 bases between them. This CDR3 has 11 amino acids. The germline CDR1 and CDR2 sequences are SQVTM and ANQGSEA. Looking up the rest from reference TRBV29-1 and TRBJ1-3 gives the full variable domain: SAVISQKPSRDICQRGTSLTIQCQVDSQVTMMFWYRQQPGQSLTLIATANQGSEATYESGFVIDKFPISRPNLTFSTLTVSNMSPEDSSIYLCSVGGANTIYFGEGSWLTVV.

The gene calls are TRBV28 and TRBJ1-1, with TRBD1 matching 8 bases. The CDR3 consists of 15 residues. With V trimmed by 11 bases and J by 6 bases, 17 bases remained unmatched. Germline CDR1 is MDHEN and CDR2 is SYDVKM. The CDR3 DNA sequence: TGTGCCGCCGAAGGTCTCCAGGGGGCACTTTCTGAAGCTTTCTTT. Its translation: CAAEGLQGALSEAFF.

This clone was recorded once. The CDR3 DNA is TGTGCCAGCAGCCTCAGCGGGACCCACAAAGCCAACATTCAGTACTTC. As protein: CASSLSGTHKANIQYF. This chain links TRBV6-2 or TRBV6-3 with TRBJ2-4; 7 nucleotides align to TRBD2. Losses at the gene ends were 6 bases for V and 7 bases for J; bases not matched to a gene: 15. Germline CDR1 reads MNHEY; CDR2 reads SVGEGT. The CDR3 is 16 residues long.

This sequence joins TRBV6-5 and TRBJ1-1; no definite D call. The CDR3 sequence is 12 residues long. Trimming removed 4 bases at V and 0 bases at J, with 3 bases between. Germline loops: CDR1 MNHEY, CDR2 SVGAGI. The CDR3 spells CASSSVNTEAFF. In DNA form, the CDR3 reads TGTGCCAGCAGTTCTGTGAACACTGAAGCTTTCTTT.

The rearrangement uses TRBV7-3 and TRBJ1-6; TRBD1 aligns across 7 bases. The V gene end was trimmed by 2 bases and the J gene end by 9 bases; junction bases not matched to a gene: 4. The CDR3 covers 14 residues. Per the germline V gene, CDR1 is SGHTA and CDR2 is FQGTGA. The CDR3 region is CASSLGQGGSPLHF. CDR3 DNA sequence: TGTGCCAGCAGCTTAGGGCAGGGGGGTTCACCCCTCCACTTT.

The CDR3 here is CASSISPGNYGYTF. For the CDR3, the DNA is TGTGCCAGTAGTATCTCACCGGGTAACTATGGCTACACCTTC. V and J are TRBV19 and TRBJ1-2; D unclear. Trimming removed 3 bases at V and 1 base at J, with 9 bases between. Germline lookup yields CDR1 LNHDA and CDR2 SQIVND (reference sequence). The CDR3 runs to 14 residues.

V and J are TRBV4-1 and TRBJ2-3, with 8 bases identical to TRBD2. The CDR3 has 14 amino acids. CDR1 is MGHRA and CDR2 is YSYEKL in the germline V gene. V lost 2 bases to trimming and J lost 5 bases; unmatched junction nucleotides: 3. The CDR3 DNA is TGCGCCAGCAGCCAAAAAAGCGGGGGAGATACGCAGTATTTT. It yields the protein CASSQKSGGDTQYF.

The chain combines TRBV5-5 with TRBJ1-6, with 7 bases lining up with TRBD1. CDR1 is SGHKS and CDR2 is YYEKEE in the germline V gene (reference sequence). There are 15 residues in the CDR3. After removal of 1 base from V and 8 bases from J, the junction contained 6 bases not matched to a gene. The chain's CDR3 is CASSLYGQADSPLHF. The CDR3 DNA reads as TGTGCCAGCAGCTTGTATGGACAGGCGGATTCACCCCTCCACTTT.